This T cell receptor beta chain is from a study of cytomegalovirus exposure and HLA in healthy donors. In the study overall: Out of 300 to 500 genotyped donors, about 80% belonged to the Caucasian-associated ancestry cluster.

Germline CDR1 reads MDHEN; CDR2 reads SYDVKM. The CDR3 runs to 19 residues. With V trimmed by 8 bases and J by 4 bases, 20 bases remained unmatched. General study points: The study dropped some indistinguishable V segments, TRBV6-2 and TRBV6-3 among them. TCR beta sequences numbering roughly 16,000 were associated with HLA alleles at 0.05 false discovery rate in a later analysis. A highly shared variant cluster was judged a likely technical artifact.

In the PCR, 60 Vbeta and 13 Jbeta primers were used. Method: immunoSEQ multiplex PCR; TCRdb's copy keeps in-frame clones and lacks some. The sample consists of around 150,000 clones, 82% of them appearing once. As regards this clone: The antigen remains unidentified.

The clonotype comes from a girl aged 10-17 years in good health and CMV-seropositive. The rearrangement joins TRBV28 to TRBJ2-5, with 12 bases matching TRBD1. The sequenced material came from PBMCs. The CDR3 DNA sequence: TGTGCCAGCCGTCATAGGGTGAGCTACCGGGACAGGGGGCCAGAGACCCAGTACTTC. The encoded protein is CASRHRVSYRDRGPETQYF.